A single sample is the source of the 32 T cell receptor beta chains below, sequenced in a study of metastatic and nonmetastatic thyroid tumors. Using MiXCR, TCRdb re-called clones from the PCR reads. The sample lists tens of thousands of clones, around 17% seen once, with 4% to 5.5% in the top ten. The entire patient cohort was treatment-naive prior to thyroid surgery. What was sequenced was blood. These receptors all come from a female donor with papillary thyroid cancer or a benign thyroid nodule (not recorded which). Some clones in this sample may be carry-over from other donors' samples.

This clone has a count of ten or more. The chain joins TRBV20-1 to TRBJ2-3; D perhaps matches TRBD2 (5 bases). Deletions cut 3 bases from V and 7 bases from J, with 20 bases between. The CDR3 contains 15 residues. Germline V CDR1 and CDR2: DFQATT, SNEGSKA (reference sequence). The CDR3 is CSARPPDSGRYTQYF. For the CDR3, the DNA is TGCAGTGCTAGGCCCCCGGACTCCGGACGTTATACGCAGTATTTT.

This clone was seen repeatedly, ten times or more. V gene TRBV4-1 combines with J gene TRBJ2-1; D might be TRBD1 (6 bases). With 0 bases removed from V and 10 bases from J, the gap between germline ends came to 13 bases. Germline CDR1 and CDR2: MGHRA and YSYEKL. The length of the CDR3 is 14 residues. DNA for the CDR3: TGCGCCAGCAGCCAAGAGGACAGAGGGTGGGAGCAGTTCTTC. It yields the protein CASSQEDRGWEQFF.

The sample holds many counts of this clone. The chain carries TRBV29-1 and TRBJ2-3; possible D gene TRBD2, 5 bases. The CDR3 consists of 13 residues. The V end was cut by 7 bases, the J end by 5 bases, with 16 bases between. CDR1 and CDR2 (germline): SQVTM, ANQGSEA. DNA for the CDR3: TGCAGCGGCTCGGGATGGGTCATAGATACGCAGTATTTT. Translation: CSGSGWVIDTQYF.

J is TRBJ2-1 and V is TRBV27; D unclear. Trimming pared 1 base from V and 0 bases from J, leaving 10 bases between. The CDR3 consists of 16 residues. CDR1 MNHEY and CDR2 SMNVEV come from the germline V gene (reference sequence). The CDR3 here is CASSLYNTFSYNEQFF. CDR3 bases: TGTGCCAGCAGTTTATACAACACATTCTCCTACAATGAGCAGTTCTTC.

This clone was observed many times. The sample holds other DNA sequences that translate to the same CDR3. V and J are TRBV6-1 and TRBJ2-3; 9 nucleotides line up with TRBD1. The ends lost 1 base at V and 4 bases at J; junction bases unmatched: 9. The CDR3 loop spans 17 amino acids. Germline values: CDR1 MNHNS, CDR2 SASEGT. The CDR3 nucleotides are TGTGCCAGCAGTGAAGATTGGGACAGGGCTAGGGCAGATACGCAGTATTTT. Protein product: CASSEDWDRARADTQYF.

This clone is medium-sized. In DNA, the CDR3 is TGTGCCAGCAGCTTAGGCAGACTGGGGGGCTACACCTTC. Translating gives CASSLGRLGGYTF. This chain links TRBV11-2 with TRBJ1-2; D unclear. V lost 1 base and J lost 8, with 11 bases in between. Germline loops: CDR1 SGHAT, CDR2 FQNNGV. The length of the CDR3 is 13 residues.

This clone came up a few times. The rearrangement uses TRBV5-4 and TRBJ2-7; D gene unclear. V shed 2 bases and J shed 0 bases, with 18 bases lying between them. Germline lookup yields CDR1 SGHNT and CDR2 YYREEE (reference sequence). The CDR3 totals 17 residues. The DNA for the CDR3 is TGTGCCAGCAGCTTTAGACGGAGAACAGCGAGCTCCTACGAGCAGTACTTC. It specifies CASSFRRRTASSYEQYF. The entire variable domain, with the rest obtained from reference TRBV5-4 and TRBJ2-7, is as follows: ETGVTQSPTHLIKTRGQQVTLRCSSQSGHNTVSWYQQALGQGPQFIFQYYREEENGRGNFPPRFSGLQFPNYSSELNVNALELDDSALYLCASSFRRRTASSYEQYFGPGTRLTVT.

This clone came up a few times. The V call is TRBV6-1, the J call TRBJ2-7; tentative D call: TRBD2 (6 bases). V dropped 9 bases and J dropped 3 bases, with 15 bases sitting between them. Germline CDR1 MNHNS, CDR2 SASEGT. The CDR3 loop spans 13 amino acids. This CDR3 is CARYRVADYEQYF. The CDR3, as DNA: TGTGCCAGATATCGGGTAGCGGACTACGAGCAGTACTTC.

In this sample, this clone turned up many times. The chain couples TRBV5-1 to TRBJ2-5; perhaps TRBD1 as D (5 bases). This CDR3 spans 14 amino acids. With 0 bases removed from V and 1 base from J, the gap between germline ends came to 7 bases. The germline V gene has CDR1 SGHRS and CDR2 YFSETQ. For the CDR3, the DNA is TGCGCCAGCAGCTTGGGGGGCTCCCAAGAGACCCAGTACTTC. It is translated as CASSLGGSQETQYF.

This clone appeared many times. V usage is TRBV28 and J usage is TRBJ2-3; tentative D call: TRBD2 (5 bases). Trimming shortened V by 2 bases and J by 0 bases, and 9 bases separated the two germline ends. CDR1 is MDHEN and CDR2 is SYDVKM in the germline V gene. The CDR3 is 15 residues long. The CDR3 region has the DNA TGTGCCAGCAGTTTAAGCGGACTTAGCACAGATACGCAGTATTTT. This codes for CASSLSGLSTDTQYF.

This clone was counted ten times or more. This rearrangement joins TRBV19 to TRBJ2-5, with D maybe TRBD1 (6 bases). Germline V gene data show CDR1 as LNHDA and CDR2 as SQIVND (reference sequence). V was cut by 4 bases and J by 7 bases, with 13 bases left in between. The CDR3 loop spans 13 amino acids. The CDR3 DNA reads as TGTGCCAGTAGTACCCGACAGGATGGGACCCAGTACTTC. This codes for CASSTRQDGTQYF.

This clone has at least ten counts. The J gene is TRBJ2-1, the V gene TRBV5-1; D uncertain. V was trimmed by 2 bases and J by 10 bases, leaving 10 bases between them. Germline CDR1 reads SGHRS; CDR2 reads YFSETQ. The CDR3 consists of 12 residues. CDR3 in amino acids: CASSFDFNEQFF. The CDR3 nucleotides read TGCGCCAGCAGCTTCGACTTTAACGAGCAGTTCTTC.

The sample holds many counts of this clone. The chain is built from TRBV11-1 and TRBJ1-5, with D unresolved. The CDR3 runs 17 residues. V was trimmed by 0 bases and J by 1 base, leaving 13 bases between them. Germline V CDR1 and CDR2: SGHAT, FQDESV (reference sequence). This CDR3 is CASSLATPGDSNQPQHF. CDR3 sequence (DNA): TGTGCCAGCAGCTTAGCGACCCCGGGAGACAGCAATCAGCCCCAGCATTTT.

In its sample, this clone was seen many times. V gene TRBV28 combines with J gene TRBJ2-1; D is perhaps TRBD1 (5 bases). CDR3 size: 15 residues. V was trimmed by 6 bases and J by 10 bases, leaving 22 bases between them. Germline assignment: CDR1 MDHEN and CDR2 SYDVKM. The chain's CDR3 is CASSDRSRVQFEQFF. The DNA of the CDR3 is TGTGCCAGCAGCGATCGCAGCAGGGTACAATTCGAGCAGTTCTTC.

CDR3 in DNA: TGTGCCAGCAGCTTAGTATTCGGCACTAGCAATGAGCAGTTCTTC. Residues: CASSLVFGTSNEQFF. The V gene is TRBV11-2, the J gene TRBJ2-1, with D possibly matching TRBD2 (5 bases). Looked up from germline, CDR1 is SGHAT and CDR2 is FQNNGV. The CDR3 spans 15 residues. V was clipped by 1 base and J by 6 bases, with 13 bases between them. Based on the CDR3 plus reference TRBV11-2 and TRBJ2-1, the full variable domain is EAGVAQSPRYKIIEKRQSVAFWCNPISGHATLYWYQQILGQGPKLLIQFQNNGVVDDSQLPKDRFSAERLKGVDSTLKIQPAKLEDSAVYLCASSLVFGTSNEQFFGPGTRLTVL.

This clone was detected many times. The V call is TRBV12-3 or TRBV12-4, the J call TRBJ2-3; 16 positions agree with TRBD2. The V segment lost 5 bases and the J segment 6 bases; nucleotides outside the gene matches: 11. This CDR3 comprises 18 residues. The CDR3 loop reads CASSVNPGTSGREDTQYF. In DNA form, the CDR3 reads TGTGCCAGCAGTGTCAACCCCGGGACTAGCGGGAGGGAGGATACGCAGTATTTT.

This clone is labeled medium-sized (0.01 to 0.1%). This sequence joins TRBV20-1 and TRBJ2-1, with no clear D. The CDR3 loop spans 11 amino acids. V lost 3 bases and J lost 12, with 12 bases in between. CDR1 DFQATT and CDR2 SNEGSKA come from the germline V gene (reference sequence). CDR3 sequence (DNA): TGCAGTGCTAGCGACGCCAGGAGGCAGTTCTTC. It encodes CSASDARRQFF.

The V call is TRBV6-2 or TRBV6-3, the J call TRBJ2-1; no reliable D call. With 4 bases removed from V and 10 bases from J, the gap between germline ends came to 11 bases. The CDR3 spans 12 residues. In germline, CDR1 is MNHEY, CDR2 SVGEGT. CDR3 amino acids: CASSWAHGEQFF. CDR3 bases: TGTGCCAGCAGTTGGGCCCACGGGGAGCAGTTCTTC.

The gene calls are TRBV10-3 and TRBJ2-1; 7 bases match TRBD1. Germline CDR1 ENHRY, CDR2 SYGVKD. With V trimmed by 11 bases and J by 9 bases, 13 bases remained unmatched. The CDR3 spans 13 residues. CDR3 in DNA: TGTGCCTCTGGACAGGTCTCGGGGAGTGAGCAGTTCTTC. Translating gives CASGQVSGSEQFF.

The table lists this clone with many counts. This sequence joins TRBV28 and TRBJ2-3, with D hard to call. The germline V gene has CDR1 MDHEN and CDR2 SYDVKM. V lost 3 bases and J lost 5, with 3 bases in between. CDR3 length: 11 residues. The CDR3 spells CASSLRDTQYF. The CDR3, as DNA: TGTGCCAGCAGTTTGAGAGATACGCAGTATTTT.

This clone showed up just a few times. This may come from a read error, since a much larger clone is one base off. The rearrangement links TRBV9 to TRBJ2-2; D possibly corresponds to TRBD2 (5 bases). The V gene's germline CDR1 is SGDLS and CDR2 YYNGEE. The CDR3 is made up of 12 amino acids. The CDR3 reads CAISGNTGELFF. In nucleotides, the CDR3 is TGTGCCATCAGCGGGAACACCGGGGAGCTGTTTTTT. Variable domain in full (rest from reference TRBV9 and TRBJ2-2): DSGVTQTPKHLITATGQRVTLRCSPRSGDLSVYWYQQSLDQGLQFLIQYYNGEERAKGNILERFSAQQFPDLHSELNLSSLELGDSALYFCAISGNTGELFFGEGSRLTVL.

This clone was recorded at least ten times. The gene calls are TRBV6-1 and TRBJ1-5, with 9 nucleotides matching TRBD1. The CDR3 totals 13 residues. The V gene's germline CDR1 is MNHNS and CDR2 SASEGT. The J segment lost 6 bases and the V segment lost 7 bases, leaving 4 bases of the junction unmatched. The CDR3 loop reads CASTDRGIQPQHF. The CDR3, as DNA: TGTGCCAGCACGGACAGGGGCATTCAGCCCCAGCATTTT.

A remark on this clone: This clone may be a read error of a much larger clone one base away. Other DNA variants within this sample encode the same CDR3. V is TRBV3-1 and J is TRBJ2-3, with TRBD2 identical over 11 bases. The germline CDR1 and CDR2 sequences are LGHDT and YNNKEL (reference sequence). This CDR3 is built from 18 residues. V was clipped by 0 bases and J by 4 bases; unmatched bases: 9. The CDR3 DNA is TGTGCCAGCAGCCAAGACGTTAGCGGGAGGGCGCGTGCAGATACGCAGTATTTT. This encodes CASSQDVSGRARADTQYF.

This clone was counted many times. This rearrangement joins TRBV7-9 to TRBJ2-1; D gene ambiguous. This CDR3 contains 10 residues. CDR1 is SEHNR, CDR2 FQNEAQ, per germline (reference sequence). The CDR3 reads CVDGDNEQFF. The DNA for the CDR3 is TGTGTCGACGGAGACAATGAGCAGTTCTTC.

This clone was counted at least ten times. The chain joins TRBV9 to TRBJ2-3; D perhaps matches TRBD2 (5 bases). V was trimmed by 4 bases and J by 7 bases, leaving 10 bases between them. CDR1 and CDR2 (germline): SGDLS, YYNGEE. The CDR3 covers 12 residues. This CDR3 is CASSTGMNTQYF. CDR3 DNA: TGTGCCAGCAGCACCGGGATGAATACGCAGTATTTT.

This clone was recorded at least ten times. The chain carries TRBV28 and TRBJ1-5; D call uncertain. Trimming removed 7 bases from V and 0 bases from J, with 7 bases in between. Germline values: CDR1 MDHEN, CDR2 SYDVKM. This CDR3 comprises 13 residues. CDR3: CASNDYSNQPQHF. The CDR3 coding sequence is TGTGCCAGCAACGATTATAGCAATCAGCCCCAGCATTTT.

This clone was seen many times. This chain connects TRBV28 to TRBJ1-4; 8 bases are a match to TRBD1. The CDR3 has 14 residues. With V trimmed by 2 bases and J by 7 bases, 3 bases remained unmatched. Germline V gives CDR1 MDHEN, CDR2 SYDVKM. The CDR3 sequence is CASSLQGASEKLFF. CDR3 DNA sequence: TGTGCCAGCAGTTTACAGGGGGCGAGTGAAAAACTGTTTTTT.

The gene calls are TRBV30 and TRBJ1-1; D ambiguous. CDR1 is GTSNPN and CDR2 is SVGIG in the germline V gene (reference sequence). Trimming cost V 2 bases and J 1 base, with 5 bases left between them. The CDR3 runs 12 residues. The CDR3 region has the DNA TGTGCCTGGAGTCCGGGGAACACTGAAGCTTTCTTT. Translation gives CAWSPGNTEAFF.

This clone has ten or more counts. The chain uses TRBV10-1 and TRBJ2-7; tentative D call: TRBD1 (6 bases). Trimming removed 0 bases from V and 5 bases from J, with 11 bases in between. Germline V gene data show CDR1 as WNHNN and CDR2 as SYGVQD (reference sequence). The CDR3 totals 14 residues. In DNA, the CDR3 is TGCGCCAGCAGTGAGTCCAGGGGTTCCGACGAGCAGTACTTC. This gives the protein CASSESRGSDEQYF.

At least ten counts were recorded for this clone. This chain links TRBV30 with TRBJ1-2; weak D call: TRBD1 (5 bases). V was cut by 4 bases and J by 4 bases, with 10 bases left in between. Germline-derived CDR1 and CDR2 are GTSNPN and SVGIG (reference sequence). This CDR3 spans 12 amino acids. This CDR3 is CAWTGTGYGYTF. The CDR3 DNA reads as TGTGCCTGGACAGGGACTGGCTATGGCTACACCTTC. Variable domain in full (rest from reference TRBV30 and TRBJ1-2): SQTIHQWPATLVQPVGSPLSLECTVEGTSNPNLYWYRQAAGRGLQLLFYSVGIGQISSEVPQNLSASRPQDRQFILSSKKLLLSDSGFYLCAWTGTGYGYTFGSGTRLTVV.

This clone was recorded a few times. V usage is TRBV2 and J usage is TRBJ2-1; D is uncertain. Per the germline V gene, CDR1 is SNHLY and CDR2 is FYNNEI. Between the trimmed V and J ends, which lost 4 bases and 4 bases, there was a span of 14 bases. CDR3 size: 15 residues. CDR3 in amino acids: CASSGRLGIYNEQFF. CDR3 sequence (DNA): TGTGCCAGCAGTGGCCGATTAGGGATTTACAATGAGCAGTTCTTC.

This clone was counted many times. The genes are TRBV3-2 and TRBJ2-1; the D segment call TRBD2 is taken from the table without a DNA check. TRBV3-2 is an annotated pseudogene. CDR3 length: 17 amino acids. CDR3 in amino acids: CASSLRPGTSGVNEQFF. For the CDR3, the DNA is TGTGCCAGCAGCCTAAGACCCGGGACTAGCGGGGTGAATGAGCAGTTCTTC.